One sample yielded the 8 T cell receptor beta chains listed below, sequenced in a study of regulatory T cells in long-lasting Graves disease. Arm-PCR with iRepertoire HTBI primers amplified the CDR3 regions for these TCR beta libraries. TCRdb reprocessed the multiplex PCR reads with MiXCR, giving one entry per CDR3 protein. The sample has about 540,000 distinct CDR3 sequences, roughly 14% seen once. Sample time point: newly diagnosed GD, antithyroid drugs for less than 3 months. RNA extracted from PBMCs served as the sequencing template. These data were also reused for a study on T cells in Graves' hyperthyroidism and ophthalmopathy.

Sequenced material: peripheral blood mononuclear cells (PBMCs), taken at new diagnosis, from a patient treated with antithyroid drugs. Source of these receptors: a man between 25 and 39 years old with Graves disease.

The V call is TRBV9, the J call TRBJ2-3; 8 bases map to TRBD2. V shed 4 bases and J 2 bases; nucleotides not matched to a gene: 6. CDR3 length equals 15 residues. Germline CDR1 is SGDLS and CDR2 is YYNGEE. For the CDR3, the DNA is TGTGCCAGCAGCCCCTCAGCGGGAGCCACAGATACGCAGTATTTT. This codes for CASSPSAGATDTQYF.

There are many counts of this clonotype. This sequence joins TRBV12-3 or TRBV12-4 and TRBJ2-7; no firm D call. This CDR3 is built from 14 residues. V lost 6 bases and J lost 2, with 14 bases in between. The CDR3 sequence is CASRTGPRTYEQYF. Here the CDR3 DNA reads TGTGCCAGCAGAACCGGGCCCCGTACCTACGAGCAGTACTTC.

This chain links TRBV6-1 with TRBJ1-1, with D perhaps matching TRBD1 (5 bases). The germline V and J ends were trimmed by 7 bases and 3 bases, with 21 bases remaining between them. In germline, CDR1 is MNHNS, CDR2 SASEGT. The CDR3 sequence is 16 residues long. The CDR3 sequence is CASIPMGQVSYTEAFF. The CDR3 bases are TGTGCCAGCATTCCCATGGGGCAGGTATCGTACACTGAAGCTTTCTTT.

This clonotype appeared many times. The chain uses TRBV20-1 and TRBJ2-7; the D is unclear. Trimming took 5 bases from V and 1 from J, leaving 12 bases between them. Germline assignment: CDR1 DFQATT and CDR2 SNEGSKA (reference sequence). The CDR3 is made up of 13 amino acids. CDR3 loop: CSAFLGYSYEQYF. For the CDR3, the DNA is TGCAGTGCTTTCCTGGGCTATTCCTACGAGCAGTACTTC.

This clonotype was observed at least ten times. The CDR3 reads CAISVKTGGKNYEQYF. CDR3 sequence (DNA): TGTGCCATCAGTGTAAAGACAGGGGGGAAAAACTACGAGCAGTACTTC. The J gene is TRBJ2-7, the V gene TRBV10-3; the match to TRBD1 covers 9 bases. This CDR3 region has 16 residues. Germline V gene lookup returns CDR1 ENHRY and CDR2 SYGVKD. V trimming: 4 bases; J trimming: 3 bases; junction bases outside the gene matches: 10.

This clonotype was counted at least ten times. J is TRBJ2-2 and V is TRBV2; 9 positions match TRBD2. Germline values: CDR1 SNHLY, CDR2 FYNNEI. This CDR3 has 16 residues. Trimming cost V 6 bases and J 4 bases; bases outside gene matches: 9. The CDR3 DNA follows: TGTGCCAGCAGGCCACCTAGCGGGGCCAGCACCGGGGAGCTGTTTTTT. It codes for CASRPPSGASTGELFF.

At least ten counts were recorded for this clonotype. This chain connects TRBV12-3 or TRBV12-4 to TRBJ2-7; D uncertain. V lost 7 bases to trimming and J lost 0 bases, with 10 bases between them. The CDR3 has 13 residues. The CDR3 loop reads CASTDKGSYEQYF. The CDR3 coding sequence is TGTGCCAGCACCGACAAGGGCTCCTACGAGCAGTACTTC.

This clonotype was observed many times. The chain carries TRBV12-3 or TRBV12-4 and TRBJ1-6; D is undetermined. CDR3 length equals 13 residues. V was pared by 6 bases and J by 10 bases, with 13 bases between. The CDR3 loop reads CASRARAESPLHF. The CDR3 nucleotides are TGTGCCAGCAGGGCTCGGGCGGAATCACCCCTCCACTTT.